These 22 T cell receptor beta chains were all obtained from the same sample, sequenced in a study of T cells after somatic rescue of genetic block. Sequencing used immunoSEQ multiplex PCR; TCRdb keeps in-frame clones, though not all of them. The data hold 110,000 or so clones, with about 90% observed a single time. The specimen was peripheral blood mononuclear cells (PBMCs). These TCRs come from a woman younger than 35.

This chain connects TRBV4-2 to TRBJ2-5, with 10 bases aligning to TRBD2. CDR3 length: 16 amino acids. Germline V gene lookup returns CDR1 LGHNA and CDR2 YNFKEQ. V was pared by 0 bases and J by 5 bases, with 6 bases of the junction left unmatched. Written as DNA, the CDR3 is TGTGCCAGCAGCCAAGACCAGCGGGGGGGCCGGGAGACCCAGTACTTC. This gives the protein CASSQDQRGGRETQYF.

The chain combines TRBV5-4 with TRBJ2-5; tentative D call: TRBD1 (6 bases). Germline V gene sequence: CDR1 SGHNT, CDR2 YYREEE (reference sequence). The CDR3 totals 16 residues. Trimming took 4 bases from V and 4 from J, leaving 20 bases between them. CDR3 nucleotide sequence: TGTGCCAGCAGCCCAAAGACCCAGGGGCTGGGAGAGACCCAGTACTTC. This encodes CASSPKTQGLGETQYF.

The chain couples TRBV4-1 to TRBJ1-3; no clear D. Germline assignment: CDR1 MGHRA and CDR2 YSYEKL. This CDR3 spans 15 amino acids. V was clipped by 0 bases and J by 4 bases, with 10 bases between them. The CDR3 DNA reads TGCGCCAGCAGCCAAGAAGGGTTAACAGGAAACACCATATATTTT. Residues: CASSQEGLTGNTIYF.

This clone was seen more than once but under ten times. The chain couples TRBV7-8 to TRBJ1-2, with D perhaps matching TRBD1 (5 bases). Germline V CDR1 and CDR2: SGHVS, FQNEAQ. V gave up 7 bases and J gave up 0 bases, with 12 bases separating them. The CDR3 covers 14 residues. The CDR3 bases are TGTGCCAGCACCTCGACAGACCCTAACTATGGCTACACCTTC. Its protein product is CASTSTDPNYGYTF.

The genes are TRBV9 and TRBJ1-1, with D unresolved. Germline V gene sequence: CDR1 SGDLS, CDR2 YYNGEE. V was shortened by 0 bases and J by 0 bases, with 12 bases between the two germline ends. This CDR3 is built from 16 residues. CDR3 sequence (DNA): TGTGCCAGCAGCGTAGGAAGGGCCCCGATGAACACTGAAGCTTTCTTT. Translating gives CASSVGRAPMNTEAFF.

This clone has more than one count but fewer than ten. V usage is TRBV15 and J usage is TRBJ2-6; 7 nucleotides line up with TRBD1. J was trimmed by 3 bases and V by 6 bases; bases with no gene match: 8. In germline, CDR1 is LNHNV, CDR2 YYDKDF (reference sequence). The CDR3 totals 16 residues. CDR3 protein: CATSPDREGGANVLTF. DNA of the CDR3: TGTGCCACCAGTCCTGACAGGGAAGGTGGGGCCAACGTCCTGACTTTC.

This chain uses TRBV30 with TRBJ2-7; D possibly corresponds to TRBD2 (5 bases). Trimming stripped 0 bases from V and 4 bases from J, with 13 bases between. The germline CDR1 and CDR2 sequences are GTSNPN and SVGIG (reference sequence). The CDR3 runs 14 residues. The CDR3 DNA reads TGTGCCTGGAGTGTGGAAAGAGGGTCGTACGAGCAGTACTTC. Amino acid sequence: CAWSVERGSYEQYF.

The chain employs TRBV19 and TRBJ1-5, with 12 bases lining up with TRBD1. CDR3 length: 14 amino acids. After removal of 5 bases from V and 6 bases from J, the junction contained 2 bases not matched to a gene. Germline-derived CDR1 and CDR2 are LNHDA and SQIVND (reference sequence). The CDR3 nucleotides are TGTGCCAGTAGTGGGACAGGGGGCCTTCAGCCCCAGCATTTT. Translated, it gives CASSGTGGLQPQHF.

CDR3 bases: TGTGCCAGCAGTCTGCCGGGACAATATGGCTACACCTTC. Translation gives CASSLPGQYGYTF. This rearrangement joins TRBV7-2 to TRBJ1-2; possibly TRBD1 for D (6 bases). The CDR3 loop spans 13 amino acids. V was trimmed by 6 bases and J by 5 bases, leaving 13 bases between them. Germline CDR1 is SGHTA and CDR2 is FQGNSA.

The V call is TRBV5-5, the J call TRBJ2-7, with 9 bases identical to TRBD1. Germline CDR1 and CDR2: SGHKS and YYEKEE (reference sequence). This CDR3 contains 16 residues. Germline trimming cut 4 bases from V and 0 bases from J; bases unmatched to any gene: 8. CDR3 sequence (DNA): TGTGCCAGCAGCGAGCCCGGACAGGGGTCCTCCTACGAGCAGTACTTC. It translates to CASSEPGQGSSYEQYF.

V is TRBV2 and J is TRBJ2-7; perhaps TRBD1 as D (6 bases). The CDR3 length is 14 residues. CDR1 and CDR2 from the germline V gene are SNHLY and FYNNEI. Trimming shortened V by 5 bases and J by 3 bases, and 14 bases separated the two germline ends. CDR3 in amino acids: CASSSPGHFYEQYF. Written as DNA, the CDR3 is TGTGCCAGCAGTTCCCCGGGACACTTCTACGAGCAGTACTTC.

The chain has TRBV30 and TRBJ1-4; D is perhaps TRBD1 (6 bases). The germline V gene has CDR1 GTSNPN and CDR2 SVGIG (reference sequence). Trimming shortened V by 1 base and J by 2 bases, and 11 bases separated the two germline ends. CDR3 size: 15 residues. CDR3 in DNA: TGTGCCTGGAGTGGAGGGACATCGACTAATGAAAAACTGTTTTTT. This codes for CAWSGGTSTNEKLFF.

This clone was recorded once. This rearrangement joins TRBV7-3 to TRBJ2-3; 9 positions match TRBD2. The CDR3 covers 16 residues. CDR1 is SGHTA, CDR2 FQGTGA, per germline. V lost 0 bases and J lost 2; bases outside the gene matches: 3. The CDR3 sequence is CASSLTASGVTDTQYF. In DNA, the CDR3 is TGTGCCAGCAGCTTAACTGCTAGCGGGGTCACAGATACGCAGTATTTT.

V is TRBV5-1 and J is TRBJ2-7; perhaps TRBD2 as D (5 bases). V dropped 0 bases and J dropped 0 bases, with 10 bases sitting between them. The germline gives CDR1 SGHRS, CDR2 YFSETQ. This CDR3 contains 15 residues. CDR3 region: CASSLARGNSYEQYF. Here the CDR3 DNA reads TGCGCCAGCAGCTTGGCCCGGGGTAACTCCTACGAGCAGTACTTC.

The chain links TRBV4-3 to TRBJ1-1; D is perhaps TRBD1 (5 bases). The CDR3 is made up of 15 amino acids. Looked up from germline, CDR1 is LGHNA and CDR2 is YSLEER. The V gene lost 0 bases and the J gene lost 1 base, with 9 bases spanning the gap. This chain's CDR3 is CASSQEGRRNTEAFF. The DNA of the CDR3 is TGCGCCAGCAGCCAAGAGGGGCGAAGGAACACTGAAGCTTTCTTT.

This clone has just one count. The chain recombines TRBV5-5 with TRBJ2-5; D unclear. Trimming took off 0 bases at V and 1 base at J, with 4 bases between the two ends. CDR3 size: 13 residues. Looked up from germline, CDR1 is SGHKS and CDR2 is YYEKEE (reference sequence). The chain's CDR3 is CASSLGVQETQYF. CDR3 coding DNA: TGTGCCAGCAGCTTGGGGGTCCAAGAGACCCAGTACTTC.

CDR3 bases: TGCAGCGTTGGTGGCTGGCCTGAAGCTTTCTTT. Translation gives CSVGGWPEAFF. This rearrangement joins TRBV29-1 to TRBJ1-1; D uncertain. Trimming pared 4 bases from V and 6 bases from J, leaving 9 bases between. The CDR3 sequence is 11 residues long. CDR1 and CDR2 from the germline V gene are SQVTM and ANQGSEA.

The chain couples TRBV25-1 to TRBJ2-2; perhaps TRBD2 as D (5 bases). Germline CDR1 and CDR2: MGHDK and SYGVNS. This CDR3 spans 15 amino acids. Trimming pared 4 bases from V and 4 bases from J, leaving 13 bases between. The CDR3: CASSAPPGFTGELFF. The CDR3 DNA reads TGTGCCAGCAGTGCCCCCCCGGGGTTCACCGGGGAGCTGTTTTTT.

The CDR3 DNA sequence: TGTGCCAGCCGCTTCTCCAGGAGGGACAACTATGGCTACACCTTC. Protein: CASRFSRRDNYGYTF. The gene calls are TRBV6-6 and TRBJ1-2, with D possibly TRBD1 on 5 matching bases. Trimming took 8 bases from V and 2 from J, leaving 18 bases between them. Germline CDR1 MNHNY, CDR2 SVGAGI (reference sequence). The CDR3 length is 15 residues.

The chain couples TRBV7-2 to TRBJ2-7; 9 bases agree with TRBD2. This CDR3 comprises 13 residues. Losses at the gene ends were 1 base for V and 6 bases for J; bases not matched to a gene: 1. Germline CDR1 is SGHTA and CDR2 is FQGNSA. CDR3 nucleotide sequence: TGTGCCAGCAGCTTAGTAGCGGGGGCCGAGCAGTACTTC. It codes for CASSLVAGAEQYF.

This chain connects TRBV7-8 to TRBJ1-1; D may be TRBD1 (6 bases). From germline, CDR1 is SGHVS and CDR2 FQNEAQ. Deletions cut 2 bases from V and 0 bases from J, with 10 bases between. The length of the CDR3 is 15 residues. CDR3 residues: CASSLRDTMNTEAFF. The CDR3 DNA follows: TGTGCCAGCAGCTTAAGGGACACAATGAACACTGAAGCTTTCTTT.

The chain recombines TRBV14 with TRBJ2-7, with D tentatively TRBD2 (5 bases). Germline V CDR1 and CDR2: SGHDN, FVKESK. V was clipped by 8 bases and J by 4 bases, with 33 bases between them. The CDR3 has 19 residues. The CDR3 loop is CASFLIAGIMALFGYEQYF. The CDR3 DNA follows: TGTGCCAGCTTTTTGATAGCCGGGATCATGGCTTTGTTTGGGTACGAGCAGTACTTC.